Shown below are 29 T cell receptor beta chains from a single sample sequenced in a study of T cell responses to AZD1222 COVID-19 vaccine. The protocol was immunoSEQ multiplex PCR, while the TCRdb copy is restricted to in-frame clones and leaves out a portion. The data contain roughly 120,000 clones, approximately 90% of them singletons. The sample here was peripheral blood, taken on day 0 of AZD1222 vaccination. The receptors derive from an adult in good health.

In regard to this clone: The same CDR3 can be traced to other DNA sequences in this sample. CDR3 protein: CASSEAGTGNEKLFF. CDR3 DNA: TGTGCCAGCAGTGAAGCCGGGACAGGGAATGAAAAACTGTTTTTT. This chain links TRBV2 with TRBJ1-4; TRBD1 matches 9 bases. This CDR3 spans 15 amino acids. Losses at the gene ends were 0 bases for V and 5 bases for J; bases not matched to a gene: 1. Per the germline V gene, CDR1 is SNHLY and CDR2 is FYNNEI.

The chain is built from TRBV6-6 and TRBJ1-5; D might be TRBD1 (5 bases). This CDR3 contains 14 residues. Germline V gene sequence: CDR1 MNHNY, CDR2 SVGAGI (reference sequence). V lost 2 bases to trimming and J lost 6 bases, with 11 bases between them. In nucleotides, the CDR3 is TGTGCCAGCAGTTACCGGGGGGTGGGTCAGCCCCAGCATTTT. This codes for CASSYRGVGQPQHF.

This chain links TRBV27 with TRBJ1-1, with D maybe TRBD1 (5 bases). V was trimmed by 5 bases and J by 0 bases, leaving 19 bases between them. Germline loops: CDR1 MNHEY, CDR2 SMNVEV (reference sequence). This CDR3 spans 17 amino acids. CDR3 region: CASSPGQGHGVNTEAFF. DNA of the CDR3: TGTGCCAGCAGTCCCGGTCAGGGCCACGGGGTGAACACTGAAGCTTTCTTT.

The chain has TRBV28 and TRBJ2-1; TRBD2 matches 7 bases. V trimming: 7 bases; J trimming: 6 bases; junction bases outside the gene matches: 9. CDR3 length equals 14 residues. Germline CDR1 and CDR2: MDHEN and SYDVKM. The CDR3 DNA reads TGTGCCAGCAAAATGCGGGAGTTGAGCAATGAGCAGTTCTTC. Protein: CASKMRELSNEQFF.

The rearrangement joins TRBV16 to TRBJ2-1, with 9 bases lining up with TRBD1. Per germline, CDR1 KGHSY and CDR2 FQNENV. This CDR3 has 16 residues. V was pared by 1 base and J by 6 bases, with 7 bases of the junction left unmatched. CDR3: CASSQWGQGGINEQFF. The CDR3 DNA is TGTGCCAGCAGCCAATGGGGACAGGGAGGGATCAATGAGCAGTTCTTC.

The gene calls are TRBV7-6 and TRBJ1-5, with D maybe TRBD1 (6 bases). CDR1 is SGHVS and CDR2 is FNYEAQ in the germline V gene. This CDR3 has 13 residues. The CDR3 sequence: CAAAWGPNQPQHF. The DNA for the CDR3 is TGTGCAGCTGCGTGGGGGCCCAATCAGCCCCAGCATTTT. Filled out from reference TRBV7-6 and TRBJ1-5, the complete variable domain reads GAGVSQSPRYKVTKRGQDVALRCDPISGHVSLYWYRQALGQGPEFLTYFNYEAQQDKSGLPNDRFSAERPEGSISTLTIQRTEQRDSAMYRCAAAWGPNQPQHFGDGTRLSIL.

The CDR3 loop is CAWSMNRNGYTF. The CDR3 DNA follows: TGTGCCTGGAGTATGAACAGAAATGGCTACACCTTC. The chain carries TRBV30 and TRBJ1-2; D is undetermined. Trimming removed 2 bases at V and 6 bases at J, with 10 bases between. Germline V gene data show CDR1 as GTSNPN and CDR2 as SVGIG (reference sequence). The CDR3 extends over 12 amino acids.

V is TRBV27 and J is TRBJ2-5; D possibly matches TRBD1 or TRBD2 (5 bases each). CDR3 size: 15 residues. Per germline, CDR1 MNHEY and CDR2 SMNVEV (reference sequence). Trimming cost V 6 bases and J 4 bases, with 18 bases left between them. CDR3 amino acids: CASRPQGWELETQYF. In DNA form, the CDR3 reads TGTGCCAGCAGGCCCCAGGGCTGGGAGTTAGAGACCCAGTACTTC.

V and J are TRBV28 and TRBJ2-7; 7 nucleotides match TRBD2. Trimming removed 3 bases from V and 3 bases from J; junction bases left unmatched: 17. CDR1 and CDR2 from the germline V gene are MDHEN and SYDVKM. This CDR3 has 18 residues. The CDR3 DNA follows: TGTGCCAGCAGTTTCCGAGGGCTATGGGAGGGGACGCACTACGAGCAGTACTTC. Translating gives CASSFRGLWEGTHYEQYF.

DNA for the CDR3: TGTGCCAGGAGCCGGGGCCCCTCATACGAGCAGTACTTC. As protein: CARSRGPSYEQYF. This chain joins TRBV2 and TRBJ2-7, with D perhaps matching TRBD1 or TRBD2 (5 bases each). V lost 9 bases and J 4 bases, leaving 16 bases between the germline ends. Germline CDR1 and CDR2: SNHLY and FYNNEI. The CDR3 contains 13 residues.

The chain has TRBV25-1 and TRBJ1-1; D gene ambiguous. CDR1 is MGHDK, CDR2 SYGVNS, per germline. V was shortened by 4 bases and J by 4 bases, with 16 bases between the two germline ends. There are 15 residues in the CDR3. The CDR3 loop is CASSGPIRGFTEAFF. In DNA form, the CDR3 reads TGTGCCAGCAGTGGCCCAATTAGAGGGTTCACTGAAGCTTTCTTT. Based on the CDR3 plus reference TRBV25-1 and TRBJ1-1, the full variable domain is EADIYQTPRYLVIGTGKKITLECSQTMGHDKMYWYQQDPGMELHLIHYSYGVNSTEKGDLSSESTVSRIRTEHFPLTLESARPSHTSQYLCASSGPIRGFTEAFFGQGTRLTVV.

V usage is TRBV7-9 and J usage is TRBJ2-1, with 9 bases fitting TRBD2. This CDR3 has 14 amino acids. V shed 6 bases and J 4 bases; nucleotides not matched to a gene: 4. Germline V CDR1 and CDR2: SEHNR, FQNEAQ (reference sequence). This CDR3 is CASRVLAGYNEQFF. CDR3 nucleotides: TGTGCCAGCAGAGTTCTAGCGGGATACAATGAGCAGTTCTTC.

This chain links TRBV5-4 with TRBJ1-1; D gene uncertain. Germline values: CDR1 SGHNT, CDR2 YYREEE (reference sequence). This CDR3 comprises 14 residues. Trimming took off 1 base at V and 1 base at J, with 8 bases between the two ends. The CDR3 nucleotides read TGTGCCAGCAGCTTGTGGGTGCAGAACACTGAAGCTTTCTTT. Translating gives CASSLWVQNTEAFF.

The chain employs TRBV3-1 (or the pseudogene TRBV3-2) and TRBJ1-3; TRBD1 might be the D (5 bases). Trimming left V 5 bases short and J 0 bases short, with 14 bases between. CDR1 and CDR2 (germline): LGHDT, YNNKEL (reference sequence). The CDR3 runs to 16 residues. CDR3 in amino acids: CASSWGSGASGNTIYF. CDR3 coding DNA: TGTGCCAGCAGCTGGGGCTCGGGAGCCTCTGGAAACACCATATATTTT.

The rearrangement joins TRBV7-2 to TRBJ1-3; TRBD1 agrees at 7 bases. The CDR3 runs to 14 residues. Germline V gene data show CDR1 as SGHTA and CDR2 as FQGNSA. The trim removed 3 bases at V and 4 bases at J, leaving 3 bases unmatched. This CDR3 reads CASSLGQKGNTIYF. The CDR3 DNA is TGTGCCAGCAGCTTGGGACAGAAAGGAAACACCATATATTTT.

Concerning this clone itself: Other DNA sequences in this specimen translate into the identical CDR3. CDR3 in amino acids: CASSQDRLAGYNEQFF. In DNA form, the CDR3 reads TGTGCCAGCAGCCAAGATCGACTAGCGGGATACAATGAGCAGTTCTTC. The V and J genes are TRBV3-1 (or the pseudogene TRBV3-2) and TRBJ2-1, with 11 bases matching TRBD2. The CDR3 is made up of 16 amino acids. V lost 0 bases, J lost 4 bases, and 2 bases stayed unmatched. Germline V gene data show CDR1 as LGHDT and CDR2 as YNNKEL (reference sequence).

This clone has a single count. The V and J genes are TRBV7-9 and TRBJ2-2; tentatively, D is TRBD1 or TRBD2 (5 bases each). CDR3 length: 12 amino acids. With 5 bases removed from V and 9 bases from J, the gap between germline ends came to 10 bases. Germline V lookup: CDR1 SEHNR, CDR2 FQNEAQ (reference sequence). The DNA of the CDR3 is TGTGCCAGCAGCGAGGGGAGCCGGGAGCTGTTTTTT. Amino acids: CASSEGSRELFF.

The gene calls are TRBV7-9 and TRBJ1-6; TRBD1 is a possible D gene (5 bases). The CDR3 covers 16 residues. Germline CDR1 and CDR2: SEHNR and FQNEAQ (reference sequence). The V end lost 4 bases, the J end lost 10 bases, and 20 bases lay between the germline ends. CDR3 DNA: TGTGCCAGCAGCTCCTTGGTGCAGGGTTCGTGGTCACCCCTCCACTTT. It encodes CASSSLVQGSWSPLHF.

J is TRBJ2-3 and V is TRBV5-1; D possibly uses TRBD1 or TRBD2 (6 bases each). Germline V CDR1 and CDR2: SGHRS, YFSETQ. The germline V and J ends were trimmed by 4 bases and 3 bases, with 12 bases remaining between them. The length of the CDR3 is 14 residues. CDR3 sequence (DNA): TGCGCCAGCAGCCGGGAAGGGGGGACAGATACGCAGTATTTT. Its translation is CASSREGGTDTQYF.

This chain connects TRBV19 to TRBJ1-3; no firm D call. V was pared by 5 bases and J by 0 bases, with 14 bases between. CDR1 and CDR2 from the germline V gene are LNHDA and SQIVND (reference sequence). The CDR3 spans 16 residues. Here the CDR3 DNA reads TGTGCCAGTAGTCTACACCGACAAAACTCTGGAAACACCATATATTTT. Amino acids: CASSLHRQNSGNTIYF.

The chain is built from TRBV5-1 and TRBJ1-2; TRBD1 matches 8 bases. Trimming cost V 0 bases and J 5 bases; bases outside gene matches: 9. CDR1 and CDR2 (germline): SGHRS, YFSETQ. The CDR3 is 16 amino acids. CDR3 nucleotide sequence: TGCGCCAGCAGCTTGGACTCAGGGGGCGCAACTTATGGCTACACCTTC. Its translation is CASSLDSGGATYGYTF.

The CDR3 nucleotides are TGTGCCAGCAGCTGGGGGACCTCCCGGGGGGAGACCCAGTACTTC. Amino acid sequence: CASSWGTSRGETQYF. This chain uses TRBV7-2 with TRBJ2-5; D perhaps matches TRBD2 (6 bases). CDR1 SGHTA and CDR2 FQGNSA come from the germline V gene. V was clipped by 4 bases and J by 5 bases, with 17 bases between them. CDR3 length equals 15 residues.

This clone appeared a few times. This chain links TRBV5-1 with TRBJ1-3; no definite D call. CDR1 and CDR2 from the germline V gene are SGHRS and YFSETQ. Trimming removed 5 bases from V and 0 bases from J, with 6 bases in between. CDR3 length: 13 residues. The CDR3 DNA is TGCGCCAGCAGGCCGGACTCTGGAAACACCATATATTTT. It specifies CASRPDSGNTIYF.

The rearrangement links TRBV3-1 (or the pseudogene TRBV3-2) to TRBJ1-2; 7 positions match TRBD1. Germline CDR1 reads LGHDT; CDR2 reads YNNKEL (reference sequence). The CDR3 loop spans 15 amino acids. V lost 4 bases and J lost 7; bases outside the gene matches: 12. The CDR3 bases are TGTGCCAGCAGCCCCGGGGGGACAGTCTCCTCTGGCTACACCTTC. Its translation is CASSPGGTVSSGYTF.

J is TRBJ1-6 and V is TRBV19, with D perhaps TRBD1 (5 bases). Germline V lookup: CDR1 LNHDA, CDR2 SQIVND (reference sequence). The CDR3 covers 14 residues. Deletions cut 3 bases from V and 8 bases from J, with 11 bases between. CDR3: CASSISGDDSPLHF. DNA for the CDR3: TGTGCCAGTAGTATTTCTGGGGACGATTCACCCCTCCACTTT.

The V call is TRBV25-1, the J call TRBJ2-1; D gene ambiguous. The CDR3 sequence is 12 residues long. Germline values: CDR1 MGHDK, CDR2 SYGVNS. V was pared by 1 base and J by 7 bases, with 5 bases between. DNA of the CDR3: TGTGCCAGCAGTGAATTAATTAATGAGCAGTTCTTC. Its protein is CASSELINEQFF.

The rearrangement joins TRBV5-1 to TRBJ1-2, with D possibly TRBD1 on 5 matching bases. This CDR3 is built from 14 residues. Between the trimmed V and J ends, which lost 4 bases and 4 bases, there was a span of 14 bases. The germline V gene has CDR1 SGHRS and CDR2 YFSETQ. The CDR3: CASSPAGTGYGYTF. DNA of the CDR3: TGCGCCAGCAGCCCGGCGGGGACCGGCTATGGCTACACCTTC.

The CDR3 nucleotides are TGCGCCAGCACTAAAGAGGGGCAGGGGGCGACTGGTGGGGCCAACGTCCTGACTTTC. This gives the protein CASTKEGQGATGGANVLTF. The genes are TRBV4-1 and TRBJ2-6, with 8 bases that match TRBD1. Germline lookup yields CDR1 MGHRA and CDR2 YSYEKL. J was trimmed by 3 bases and V by 7 bases; bases with no gene match: 17. The CDR3 totals 19 residues.

The chain is built from TRBV4-1 and TRBJ2-3; 9 bases are a match to TRBD1. V was clipped by 3 bases and J by 0 bases; unmatched bases: 4. Germline V gene lookup returns CDR1 MGHRA and CDR2 YSYEKL. CDR3 length: 16 amino acids. The DNA of the CDR3 is TGCGCCAGCAGCCAGGGACAGGGCACTAGCACAGATACGCAGTATTTT. Amino acids: CASSQGQGTSTDTQYF.